The 2 T cell receptor beta chains below all came from one sample that was sequenced in a study of CD8+ T cells in alopecia areata. Investigators isolated RNA and reverse transcribed it into cDNA to act as the sequencing template. Generated by immunoSEQ multiplex PCR, the TCRdb table keeps only in-frame clones and is missing some. The sample consists of more than 200,000 clones, around two thirds of them appearing once. This material consisted of CD4+ T cells sorted from blood, taken at week 0. The receptor source for this set is a human donor with alopecia areata.

The table lists this clone with a few counts. The J gene is TRBJ2-7, the V gene TRBV4-3; D not certain. This CDR3 is built from 14 residues. V was shortened by 3 bases and J by 1 base, with 10 bases between the two germline ends. Germline CDR1 is LGHNA and CDR2 is YSLEER. The CDR3 coding sequence is TGCGCCAGCAGCCAGGACGGAGATTCCTACGAGCAGTACTTC. As protein: CASSQDGDSYEQYF.

This chain joins TRBV29-1 and TRBJ2-7, with unresolved D. Germline CDR1 reads SQVTM; CDR2 reads ANQGSEA. The CDR3 covers 12 residues. V dropped 4 bases and J dropped 4 bases, with 11 bases sitting between them. CDR3 sequence: CSVVVGRYEQYF. The CDR3 nucleotides are TGCAGCGTTGTAGTGGGCAGATACGAGCAGTACTTC.